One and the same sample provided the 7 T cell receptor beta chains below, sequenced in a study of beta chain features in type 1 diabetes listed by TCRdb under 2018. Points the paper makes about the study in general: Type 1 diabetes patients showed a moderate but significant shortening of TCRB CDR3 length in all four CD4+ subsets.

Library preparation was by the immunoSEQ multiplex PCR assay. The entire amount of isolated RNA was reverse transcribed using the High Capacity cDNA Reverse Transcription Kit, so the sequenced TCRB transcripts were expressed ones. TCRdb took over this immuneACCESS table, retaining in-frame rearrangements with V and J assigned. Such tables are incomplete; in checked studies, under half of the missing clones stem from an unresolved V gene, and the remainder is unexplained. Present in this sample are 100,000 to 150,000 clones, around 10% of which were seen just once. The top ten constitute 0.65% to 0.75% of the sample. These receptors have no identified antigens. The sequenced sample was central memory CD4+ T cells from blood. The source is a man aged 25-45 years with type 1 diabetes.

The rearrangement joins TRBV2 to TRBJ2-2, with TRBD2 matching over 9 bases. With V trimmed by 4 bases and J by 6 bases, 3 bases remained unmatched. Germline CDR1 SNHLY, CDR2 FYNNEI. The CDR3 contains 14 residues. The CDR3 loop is CASSGLAGAGELFF. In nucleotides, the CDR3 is TGTGCCAGCAGTGGGTTAGCGGGGGCCGGGGAGCTGTTTTTT. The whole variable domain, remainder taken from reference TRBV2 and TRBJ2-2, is EPEVTQTPSHQVTQMGQEVILRCVPISNHLYFYWYRQILGQKVEFLVSFYNNEISEKSEIFDDQFSVERPDGSNFTLKIRSTKLEDSAMYFCASSGLAGAGELFFGEGSRLTVL.

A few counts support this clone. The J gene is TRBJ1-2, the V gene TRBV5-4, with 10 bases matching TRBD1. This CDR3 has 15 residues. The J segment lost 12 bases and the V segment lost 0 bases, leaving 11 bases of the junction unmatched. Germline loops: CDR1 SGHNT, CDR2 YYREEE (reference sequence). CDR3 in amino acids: CASSLDETGGLSHTF. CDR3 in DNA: TGTGCCAGCAGCTTGGATGAGACAGGGGGCTTGAGCCACACCTTC. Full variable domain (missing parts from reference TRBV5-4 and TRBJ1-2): ETGVTQSPTHLIKTRGQQVTLRCSSQSGHNTVSWYQQALGQGPQFIFQYYREEENGRGNFPPRFSGLQFPNYSSELNVNALELDDSALYLCASSLDETGGLSHTFGSGTRLTVV.

This CDR3 reads CASRTGNSYEQYF. In DNA, the CDR3 is TGTGCCAGTCGGACAGGGAACTCCTACGAGCAGTACTTC. This chain connects TRBV27 to TRBJ2-7; 8 bases agree with TRBD1. V gave up 9 bases and J gave up 0 bases; unmatched junction bases: 4. Germline-derived CDR1 and CDR2 are MNHEY and SMNVEV (reference sequence). The CDR3 consists of 13 residues.

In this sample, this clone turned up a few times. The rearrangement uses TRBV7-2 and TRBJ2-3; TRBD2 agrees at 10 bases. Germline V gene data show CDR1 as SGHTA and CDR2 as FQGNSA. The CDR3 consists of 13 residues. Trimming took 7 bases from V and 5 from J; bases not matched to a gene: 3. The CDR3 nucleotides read TGTGCCAGCACTAGCGGGGGAGGAGATACGCAGTATTTT. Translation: CASTSGGGDTQYF.

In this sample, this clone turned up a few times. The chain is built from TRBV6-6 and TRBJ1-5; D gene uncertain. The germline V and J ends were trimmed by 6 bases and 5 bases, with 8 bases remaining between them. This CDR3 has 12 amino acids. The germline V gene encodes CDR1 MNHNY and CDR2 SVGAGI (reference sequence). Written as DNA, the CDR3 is TGTGCCAGCAGGGAGGGAGATCAGCCCCAGCATTTT. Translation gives CASREGDQPQHF.

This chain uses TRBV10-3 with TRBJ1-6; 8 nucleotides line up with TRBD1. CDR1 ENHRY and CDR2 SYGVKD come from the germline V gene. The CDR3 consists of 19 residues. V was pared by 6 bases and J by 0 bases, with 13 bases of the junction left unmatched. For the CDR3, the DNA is TGTGCCATCAGGGACCACAGGGGGTCCGGGGGCTCCTATAATTCACCCCTCCACTTT. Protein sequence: CAIRDHRGSGGSYNSPLHF.

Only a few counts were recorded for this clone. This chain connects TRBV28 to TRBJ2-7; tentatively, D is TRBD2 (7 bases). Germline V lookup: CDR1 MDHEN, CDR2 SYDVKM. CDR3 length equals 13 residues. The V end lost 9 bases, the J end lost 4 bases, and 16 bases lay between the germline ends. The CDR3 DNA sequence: TGTGCCAGTCTCGAGGGGGGGAGTTACGAGCAGTACTTC. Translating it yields CASLEGGSYEQYF.